The 4 T cell receptor beta chains in this list originate from one sample, sequenced in a study of blood T cell repertoires in COVID-19. Repertoires were generated with immunoSEQ multiplex PCR, while TCRdb's copy carries only in-frame clones and drops some. The data contain around 250,000 clones, 80% to 90% of them singletons. Sequenced sample: PBMCs or T cells enriched from blood (not recorded which). Receptor source: a woman in her thirties or forties who had been exposed to COVID-19.

This clone has just one count. The chain carries TRBV7-9 and TRBJ2-7; TRBD1 matches 7 bases. V shed 1 base and J 0 bases; nucleotides not matched to a gene: 6. The CDR3 is 16 amino acids. Germline loops: CDR1 SEHNR, CDR2 FQNEAQ (reference sequence). CDR3 amino acids: CASSLVPRTGSYEQYV. In DNA, the CDR3 is TGTGCCAGCAGCTTAGTTCCTAGGACAGGCTCCTACGAGCAGTACGTC.

The chain has TRBV6-5 and TRBJ1-4; perhaps TRBD1 as D (5 bases). The CDR3 runs to 12 residues. Per germline, CDR1 MNHEY and CDR2 SVGAGI. Trimming pared 6 bases from V and 8 bases from J, leaving 10 bases between. The CDR3, as DNA: TGTGCCAGCAGCGCTCGGGGGGAAAAACTGTTTTTT. Its translation: CASSARGEKLFF.

The genes are TRBV5-1 and TRBJ1-3, with no clear D. Germline lookup yields CDR1 SGHRS and CDR2 YFSETQ. Deletions cut 0 bases from V and 0 bases from J, with 10 bases between. The CDR3 is 16 residues long. CDR3 bases: TGCGCCAGCAGCTTGGAGACGCCTAGCTCTGGAAACACCATATATTTT. It encodes CASSLETPSSGNTIYF.

This clone has a count of ten or more. The gene calls are TRBV5-1 and TRBJ1-1; D possibly corresponds to TRBD1 (6 bases). CDR3 length: 14 amino acids. The ends were cut back, 4 bases at V and 5 bases at J, with 15 bases in the middle. Germline values: CDR1 SGHRS, CDR2 YFSETQ. Here the CDR3 reads CASSMAGVYTEAFF. In nucleotides, the CDR3 is TGCGCCAGCAGCATGGCAGGGGTATATACTGAAGCTTTCTTT.